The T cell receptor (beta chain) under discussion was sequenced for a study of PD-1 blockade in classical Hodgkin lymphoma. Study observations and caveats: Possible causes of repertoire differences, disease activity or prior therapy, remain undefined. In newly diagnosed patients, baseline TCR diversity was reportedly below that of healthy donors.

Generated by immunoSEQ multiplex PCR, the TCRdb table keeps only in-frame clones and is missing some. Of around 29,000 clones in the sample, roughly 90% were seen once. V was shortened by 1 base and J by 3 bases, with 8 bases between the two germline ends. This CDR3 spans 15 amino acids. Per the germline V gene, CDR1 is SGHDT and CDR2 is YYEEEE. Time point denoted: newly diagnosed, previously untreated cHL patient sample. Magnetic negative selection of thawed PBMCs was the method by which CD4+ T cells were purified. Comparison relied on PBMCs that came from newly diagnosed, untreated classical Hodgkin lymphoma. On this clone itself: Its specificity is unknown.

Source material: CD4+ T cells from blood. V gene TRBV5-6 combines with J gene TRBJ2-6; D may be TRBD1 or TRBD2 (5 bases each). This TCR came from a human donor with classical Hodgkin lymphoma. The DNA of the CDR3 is TGTGCCAGCAGCTTGAGAGGGGTTGGGGCCAACGTCCTGACTTTC. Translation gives CASSLRGVGANVLTF.